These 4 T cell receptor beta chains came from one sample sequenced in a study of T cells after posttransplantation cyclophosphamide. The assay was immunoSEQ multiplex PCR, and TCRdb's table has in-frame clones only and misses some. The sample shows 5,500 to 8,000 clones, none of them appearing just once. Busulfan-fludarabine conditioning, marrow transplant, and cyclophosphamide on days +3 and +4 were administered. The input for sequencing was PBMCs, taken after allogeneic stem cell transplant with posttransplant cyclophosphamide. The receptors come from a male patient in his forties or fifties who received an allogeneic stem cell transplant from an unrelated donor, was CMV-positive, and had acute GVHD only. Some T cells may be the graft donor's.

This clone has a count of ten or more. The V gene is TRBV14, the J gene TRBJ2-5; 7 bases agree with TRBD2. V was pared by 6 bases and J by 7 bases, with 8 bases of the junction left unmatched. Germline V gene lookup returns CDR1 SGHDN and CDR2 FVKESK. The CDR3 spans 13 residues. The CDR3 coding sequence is TGTGCCAGCAGTTATTCTGGGGGGGTGACCCAGTACTTC. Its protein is CASSYSGGVTQYF. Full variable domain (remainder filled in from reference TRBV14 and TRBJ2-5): EAGVTQFPSHSVIEKGQTVTLRCDPISGHDNLYWYRRVMGKEIKFLLHFVKESKQDESGMPNNRFLAERTGGTYSTLKVQPAELEDSGVYFCASSYSGGVTQYFGPGTRLLVL.

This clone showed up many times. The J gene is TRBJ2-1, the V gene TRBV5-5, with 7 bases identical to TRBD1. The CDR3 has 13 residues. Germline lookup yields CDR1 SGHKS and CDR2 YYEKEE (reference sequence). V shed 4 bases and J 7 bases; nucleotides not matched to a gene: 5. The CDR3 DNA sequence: TGTGCCAGCAGCCTCACGGGACAGAATGAGCAGTTCTTC. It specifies CASSLTGQNEQFF.

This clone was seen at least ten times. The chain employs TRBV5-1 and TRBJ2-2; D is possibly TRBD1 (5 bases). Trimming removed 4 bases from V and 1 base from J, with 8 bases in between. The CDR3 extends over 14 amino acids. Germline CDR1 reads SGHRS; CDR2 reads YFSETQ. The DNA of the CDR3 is TGCGCCAGCAGCATGGGGCAGAACACCGGGGAGCTGTTTTTT. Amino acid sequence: CASSMGQNTGELFF.

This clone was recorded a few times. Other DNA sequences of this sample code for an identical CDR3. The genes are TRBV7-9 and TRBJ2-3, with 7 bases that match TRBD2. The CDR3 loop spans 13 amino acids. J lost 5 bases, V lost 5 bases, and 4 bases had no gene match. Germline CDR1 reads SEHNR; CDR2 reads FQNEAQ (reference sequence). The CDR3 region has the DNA TGTGCCAGCAGCAGCGGGGTGGGAGATACGCAGTATTTT. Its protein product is CASSSGVGDTQYF.